The 28 T cell receptor beta chains in this list originate from one sample, sequenced in a study of blood T cell repertoires in COVID-19. Method: immunoSEQ multiplex PCR; TCRdb's copy keeps in-frame clones and lacks some. The data hold a few hundred thousand clones, with approximately 81% observed a single time. Sequencing was done on a sample of PBMCs or T cells enriched from blood (not recorded which). The receptors originated from a man aged 35-49 years who had recovered from COVID-19.

This chain joins TRBV4-1 and TRBJ2-5; 13 bases fit TRBD2. Trimming cost V 2 bases and J 5 bases; bases outside gene matches: 2. Germline V lookup: CDR1 MGHRA, CDR2 YSYEKL. CDR3 length: 15 amino acids. Here the CDR3 reads CASSQLGLAGETQYF. In DNA form, the CDR3 reads TGCGCCAGCAGCCAACTGGGACTAGCGGGGGAGACCCAGTACTTC.

The rearrangement joins TRBV4-2 to TRBJ2-3; TRBD2 might be the D (5 bases). CDR3 length equals 18 residues. The germline CDR1 and CDR2 sequences are LGHNA and YNFKEQ. Between the trimmed V and J ends, which lost 0 bases and 2 bases, there was a span of 18 bases. CDR3 sequence: CASSQEGVVGAFTDTQYF. For the CDR3, the DNA is TGTGCCAGCAGCCAAGAAGGCGTGGTGGGAGCTTTCACAGATACGCAGTATTTT.

This clone appeared once. V and J are TRBV29-1 and TRBJ2-1; possibly TRBD2 for D (6 bases). Germline V CDR1 and CDR2: SQVTM, ANQGSEA. The CDR3 is 13 residues long. The germline V and J ends were trimmed by 3 bases and 2 bases, with 8 bases remaining between them. CDR3 DNA: TGCAGCGTTGATGGGACTGCCTACAATGAGCAGTTCTTC. Its protein product is CSVDGTAYNEQFF.

The chain couples TRBV3-1 (or the pseudogene TRBV3-2) to TRBJ2-1; TRBD2 agrees at 9 bases. The germline V gene encodes CDR1 LGHDT and CDR2 YNNKEL (reference sequence). The ends lost 5 bases at V and 0 bases at J; junction bases unmatched: 8. The CDR3 runs to 17 residues. The CDR3 protein is CASSATSGLSSYNEQFF. The CDR3 nucleotides are TGTGCCAGCAGCGCAACTAGCGGGCTCAGCTCCTACAATGAGCAGTTCTTC.

As regards this clone: The sample has other DNA sequences that encode this CDR3 too. This chain uses TRBV20-1 with TRBJ2-3, with D uncertain. Germline V gene lookup returns CDR1 DFQATT and CDR2 SNEGSKA (reference sequence). The CDR3 is 10 residues long. V lost 3 bases to trimming and J lost 5 bases, with 3 bases between them. CDR3 protein: CSARRDTQYF. The CDR3 bases are TGCAGTGCTAGGAGAGATACGCAGTATTTT.

The DNA for the CDR3 is TGTGCCAGCAGCTTGGTCGTGGGACACTCTAGCAATCAGCCCCAGCATTTT. This encodes CASSLVVGHSSNQPQHF. The V call is TRBV5-5, the J call TRBJ1-5, with D tentatively TRBD1 (6 bases). CDR1 is SGHKS, CDR2 YYEKEE, per germline (reference sequence). Trimming took off 0 bases at V and 0 bases at J, with 13 bases between the two ends. This CDR3 has 17 amino acids.

The V gene is TRBV4-1, the J gene TRBJ2-7, with a possible D match to TRBD1 (5 bases). Germline V gives CDR1 MGHRA, CDR2 YSYEKL. CDR3 length equals 13 residues. The V end was cut by 4 bases, the J end by 7 bases, with 14 bases between. For the CDR3, the DNA is TGCGCCAGCAGCCTGGGGCCAACTGGAGAGCAGTACTTC. This translates into CASSLGPTGEQYF.

The rearrangement joins TRBV23-1 to TRBJ2-3; D is unresolved. TRBV23-1 is an ORF; its function is uncertain. V was pared by 0 bases and J by 12 bases, with 22 bases between. CDR3 length: 16 residues. The CDR3 DNA follows: TGCGCCAGCAGTCAATCTGCGGTCAATGTCGGCCAGTCTCAGTATTTT. Translated: CASSQSAVNVGQSQYF.

This clone occurred a few times. The chain joins TRBV28 to TRBJ2-7; D gene ambiguous. This CDR3 is built from 9 residues. Germline V gene sequence: CDR1 MDHEN, CDR2 SYDVKM. Trimming pared 6 bases from V and 11 bases from J, leaving 8 bases between. Here the CDR3 DNA reads TGTGCCAGCAGAATACGGGAGTACTTC. Translated, it gives CASRIREYF.

The V and J genes are TRBV12-5 and TRBJ1-5, with D maybe TRBD1 (5 bases). CDR3 size: 15 residues. CDR1 is LGHNT, CDR2 FRNRAP, per germline. V was trimmed by 1 base and J by 3 bases, leaving 10 bases between them. The CDR3 DNA sequence: TGTGCTAGTGGTTTGGGGGGCCACTACAATCAGCCCCAGCATTTT. Protein sequence: CASGLGGHYNQPQHF.

This rearrangement joins TRBV19 to TRBJ2-2; the match to TRBD2 covers 9 bases. J was trimmed by 6 bases and V by 7 bases; bases with no gene match: 6. Germline CDR1 LNHDA, CDR2 SQIVND (reference sequence). The CDR3 spans 14 residues. The CDR3 bases are TGTGCCAGTAAATATGCGGGAGGGTCCGGGGAGCTGTTTTTT. This encodes CASKYAGGSGELFF.

The V and J genes are TRBV7-2 and TRBJ2-2, with D unclear. The CDR3 spans 15 residues. The V end was cut by 3 bases, the J end by 0 bases, with 8 bases between. Germline V gene sequence: CDR1 SGHTA, CDR2 FQGNSA. The CDR3 DNA is TGTGCCAGCAGCTTTGGGCGCGCGAACACCGGGGAGCTGTTTTTT. Translated: CASSFGRANTGELFF.

The chain uses TRBV9 and TRBJ1-6; maybe TRBD1 (5 bases). The CDR3 spans 15 residues. Germline V gene data show CDR1 as SGDLS and CDR2 as YYNGEE. The V gene lost 3 bases and the J gene lost 10 bases, with 17 bases spanning the gap. The CDR3 region has the DNA TGTGCCAGCAGCGAAAACCTACGGGGGGACTCACCCCTCCACTTT. Translating it yields CASSENLRGDSPLHF. Complete variable domain (other parts from reference TRBV9 and TRBJ1-6): DSGVTQTPKHLITATGQRVTLRCSPRSGDLSVYWYQQSLDQGLQFLIQYYNGEERAKGNILERFSAQQFPDLHSELNLSSLELGDSALYFCASSENLRGDSPLHFGNGTRLTVT.

This chain connects TRBV19 to TRBJ2-7; tentative D call: TRBD1 (6 bases). The germline CDR1 and CDR2 sequences are LNHDA and SQIVND (reference sequence). The V and J ends lost 1 base and 3 bases respectively, with 10 bases between them. The CDR3 totals 14 residues. CDR3 DNA: TGTGCCAGTAGTATAGCAGGGGCTTACTACGAGCAGTACTTC. Its translation is CASSIAGAYYEQYF.

This rearrangement joins TRBV5-1 to TRBJ1-5; unclear D gene. V gave up 0 bases and J gave up 5 bases, with 6 bases separating them. CDR1 is SGHRS and CDR2 is YFSETQ in the germline V gene. The CDR3 runs 13 residues. CDR3 DNA: TGCGCCAGCAGCTTGGGTCCAGATCAGCCCCAGCATTTT. Protein sequence: CASSLGPDQPQHF.

The rearrangement links TRBV12-3 or TRBV12-4 to TRBJ1-2, with 10 bases matching TRBD1. The CDR3 totals 13 residues. J was trimmed by 8 bases and V by 6 bases; bases with no gene match: 6. The CDR3 DNA follows: TGTGCCAGCAGGCCCGGGACAGGGGTCGGCTACACCTTC. Translation: CASRPGTGVGYTF.

The chain employs TRBV7-9 and TRBJ1-3; D is perhaps TRBD1 (6 bases). This CDR3 comprises 15 residues. Germline V gives CDR1 SEHNR, CDR2 FQNEAQ (reference sequence). V was shortened by 5 bases and J by 8 bases, with 19 bases between the two germline ends. In DNA form, the CDR3 reads TGTGCCAGCAGCACGGACAGCGTACAGGTGGACACCATATATTTT. Its translation: CASSTDSVQVDTIYF.

The rearrangement uses TRBV18 and TRBJ1-5; D perhaps matches TRBD1 (5 bases). Germline CDR1 is KGHSH and CDR2 is LQKENI. The germline V and J ends were trimmed by 6 bases and 4 bases, with 16 bases remaining between them. CDR3 size: 15 residues. The CDR3 DNA sequence: TGTGCCAGCTCCCGCCTCGGAGGGGAGAATCAGCCCCAGCATTTT. It yields the protein CASSRLGGENQPQHF.

CDR3 nucleotides: TGTGCCAGCGGGACTAGTAACGAGCAGTACTTC. Its translation: CASGTSNEQYF. This rearrangement joins TRBV4-2 to TRBJ2-7, with 8 bases identical to TRBD2. The germline gives CDR1 LGHNA, CDR2 YNFKEQ. The CDR3 length is 11 residues. Trimming removed 8 bases from V and 5 bases from J; junction bases left unmatched: 2.

The chain is built from TRBV10-1 and TRBJ2-1, with TRBD2 identical over 12 bases. Unmatched junction bases numbered 6, after V lost 1 base and J lost 8 bases. The length of the CDR3 is 16 residues. Germline V gene lookup returns CDR1 WNHNN and CDR2 SYGVQD (reference sequence). DNA for the CDR3: TGCGCCAGCAGTGAGTTTCGACTAGCGGGAGATGATGAGCAGTTCTTC. Translation: CASSEFRLAGDDEQFF.

The J gene is TRBJ2-7, the V gene TRBV12-3 or TRBV12-4, with 9 bases identical to TRBD2. The CDR3 totals 13 residues. The V segment lost 5 bases and the J segment 1 base; nucleotides outside the gene matches: 0. CDR3 sequence reads: CASSSGRSYEQYF. CDR3 bases: TGTGCCAGCAGTAGCGGGAGGTCCTACGAGCAGTACTTC.

The count of this clone is one. The CDR3 protein is CASSSSLGAGEETQYF. The CDR3 DNA sequence: TGCGCCAGCAGCTCTTCGCTCGGGGCAGGGGAAGAGACCCAGTACTTC. The chain recombines TRBV5-1 with TRBJ2-5; perhaps TRBD1 as D (6 bases). The CDR3 runs to 16 residues. Deletions cut 3 bases from V and 3 bases from J, with 18 bases between. Germline loops: CDR1 SGHRS, CDR2 YFSETQ.

The chain recombines TRBV6-1 with TRBJ1-4; the match to TRBD1 covers 9 bases. CDR1 MNHNS and CDR2 SASEGT come from the germline V gene. The CDR3 extends over 17 amino acids. With V trimmed by 3 bases and J by 3 bases, 8 bases remained unmatched. The CDR3: CASSEWGQGPSNEKLFF. CDR3 DNA sequence: TGTGCCAGCAGTGAGTGGGGACAGGGTCCCTCTAATGAAAAACTGTTTTTT.

The J gene is TRBJ2-2, the V gene TRBV7-8; D remains unclear. The ends were cut back, 1 base at V and 0 bases at J, with 9 bases in the middle. CDR3 length equals 16 residues. Germline V CDR1 and CDR2: SGHVS, FQNEAQ. The CDR3 reads CASSLGLESNTGELFF. CDR3 in DNA: TGTGCCAGCAGCTTAGGGTTGGAGTCGAACACCGGGGAGCTGTTTTTT.

The chain uses TRBV5-1 and TRBJ2-2; TRBD2 might be the D (6 bases). Germline CDR1 reads SGHRS; CDR2 reads YFSETQ. The CDR3 has 14 residues. V was trimmed by 4 bases and J by 3 bases, leaving 10 bases between them. The CDR3 here is CASSGGFDTGELFF. CDR3 DNA sequence: TGCGCCAGCAGCGGGGGGTTCGACACCGGGGAGCTGTTTTTT.

The V gene is TRBV7-8, the J gene TRBJ2-5, with TRBD1 identical over 9 bases. CDR3 length: 16 residues. V shed 5 bases, J shed 5 bases, and the junction held 12 bases outside the gene matches. Germline V gives CDR1 SGHVS, CDR2 FQNEAQ. The CDR3 spells CASSPPRDRVAETQYF. CDR3 bases: TGTGCCAGCAGCCCCCCCCGGGACAGGGTGGCGGAGACCCAGTACTTC.

DNA for the CDR3: TGTGCCAGTACAGGGGGGAAAGATACGCAGTATTTT. Protein product: CASTGGKDTQYF. The V gene is TRBV19, the J gene TRBJ2-3; maybe TRBD1 (7 bases). The germline V gene has CDR1 LNHDA and CDR2 SQIVND (reference sequence). This CDR3 has 12 amino acids. The germline V and J ends were trimmed by 7 bases and 5 bases, with 10 bases remaining between them.

The V and J genes are TRBV27 and TRBJ1-6; D is uncertain. The CDR3 contains 16 residues. Germline-derived CDR1 and CDR2 are MNHEY and SMNVEV (reference sequence). V was trimmed by 6 bases and J by 9 bases, leaving 21 bases between them. The CDR3 coding sequence is TGTGCCAGCAGCGCCTTCCCATTGGCCGGGTTTTCACCCCTCCACTTT. Protein sequence: CASSAFPLAGFSPLHF.